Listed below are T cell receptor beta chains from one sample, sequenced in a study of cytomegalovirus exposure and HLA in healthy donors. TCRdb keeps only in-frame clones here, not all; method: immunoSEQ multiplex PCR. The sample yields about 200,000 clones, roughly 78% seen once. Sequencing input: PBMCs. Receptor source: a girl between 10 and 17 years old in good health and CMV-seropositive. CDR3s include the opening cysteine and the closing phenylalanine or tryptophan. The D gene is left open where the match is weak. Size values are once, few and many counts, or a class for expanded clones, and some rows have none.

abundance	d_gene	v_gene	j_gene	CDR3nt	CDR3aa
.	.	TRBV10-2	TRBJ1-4	TGCGCCAGCAGAGGGGCGCTGCTTAAGGAAAAACTGTTTTTT	CASRGALLKEKLFF
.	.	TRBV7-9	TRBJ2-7	TGTGCCAGCAGCCCCGGACAGTCCACCTACGAGCAGTACTTC	CASSPGQSTYEQYF
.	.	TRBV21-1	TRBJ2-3	TGTGCCAGCAGCAAAGCACTAGCGGGGACCGATACGCAGTATTTT	CASSKALAGTDTQYF
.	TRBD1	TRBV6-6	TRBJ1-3	TGTGCCAGCAGTTTCGGGACAGGGAGCGACACCATATATTTT	CASSFGTGSDTIYF
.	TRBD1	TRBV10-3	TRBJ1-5	TGTGCCATCAGTGACTTGGGGACAGGGGGTGGGTTAGCCCAGCATTTT	CAISDLGTGGGLAQHF
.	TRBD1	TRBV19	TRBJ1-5	TGTGCCAGTAGTAAAGACAGGGCGCCCCATCAGCCCCAGCATTTT	CASSKDRAPHQPQHF
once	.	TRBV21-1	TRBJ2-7	TGTGCCAGCAGCAAAGCCCCACGACGCGCGGGTTTGATCTACGAGCAGTACTTC	CASSKAPRRAGLIYEQYF
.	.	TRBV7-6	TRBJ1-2	TGTGCCAGCAGCCCACTCCCTAACTATGGCTACACCTTC	CASSPLPNYGYTF
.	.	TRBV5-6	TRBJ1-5	TGTGCCAGCAGCACGACAGGAGACAATCAGCCCCAGCATTTT	CASSTTGDNQPQHF
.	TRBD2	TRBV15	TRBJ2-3	TGTGCCACCAGCAGACCAGGGACTAGCGGGGGGGACATTGTGGATACGCAGTATTTT	CATSRPGTSGGDIVDTQYF
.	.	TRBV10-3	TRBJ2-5	TGTGCCATACAGGATCACCAGGAGACCCAGTACTTC	CAIQDHQETQYF
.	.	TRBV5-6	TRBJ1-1	TGTGCCAGCAGCTGGGCGGGTGGGAACACTGAAGCTTTCTTT	CASSWAGGNTEAFF
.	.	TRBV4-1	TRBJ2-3	TGCGCCAGCAGCCTGGAGGGGATGCCAGATACGCAGTATTTT	CASSLEGMPDTQYF
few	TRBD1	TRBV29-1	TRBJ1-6	TGCAGCGTTGGACAGGGGGGCTCACCCCTCCACTTT	CSVGQGGSPLHF
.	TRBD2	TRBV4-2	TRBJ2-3	TGTGCCAGCAGCCAAATAGCGGGGCCACAAGGAGATACGCAGTATTTT	CASSQIAGPQGDTQYF
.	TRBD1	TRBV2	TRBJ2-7	TGTGCCAGCGATGGACAGGATAACGAGCAGTACTTC	CASDGQDNEQYF
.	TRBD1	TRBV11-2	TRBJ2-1	TGTGCCAGCAGCAGCCCCCGGGACAGCTGGCCCGGCAATGAGCAGTTCTTC	CASSSPRDSWPGNEQFF
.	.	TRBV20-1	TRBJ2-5	TGCAGTGCTAGGGAGACTTGGTCCCAGTACTTC	CSARETWSQYF
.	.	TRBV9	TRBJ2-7	TGTGCCAGCAGCGTAGGGACATGGGGCAACGAGCAGTACTTC	CASSVGTWGNEQYF
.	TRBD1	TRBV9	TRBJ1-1	TGTGCCAGCAGCACTCGACAGGGATCCACTGAAGCTTTCTTT	CASSTRQGSTEAFF
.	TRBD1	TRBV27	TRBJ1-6	TGTGCCAGCAGTCCATACGTCCAACAGGGGCTAGGTTCACCCCTCCACTTT	CASSPYVQQGLGSPLHF
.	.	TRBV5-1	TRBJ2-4	TGCGCCAGTAGCGGAGGTCCCGGTGAAAACATTCAGTACTTC	CASSGGPGENIQYF
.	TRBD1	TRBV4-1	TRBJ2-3	TGCGCCAGCAGCCTTCAAACAGGGGTGGGAGATACGCAGTATTTT	CASSLQTGVGDTQYF
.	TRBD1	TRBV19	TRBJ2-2	TGTGCCAGTAGTAACAGAGGGGGGACAGGACGGCCCGGGGAGCTGTTTTTT	CASSNRGGTGRPGELFF
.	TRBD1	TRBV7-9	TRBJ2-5	TGTGCCAGCAGCCAGGGGACAGGGGGGCTCCAAGAGACCCAGTACTTC	CASSQGTGGLQETQYF
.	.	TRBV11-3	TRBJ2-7	TGTGCCAGCAGCTTAGCAGGGGATACCTCCTACGAGCAGTACTTC	CASSLAGDTSYEQYF
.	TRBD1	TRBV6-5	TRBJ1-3	TGTGCCAGCAACATACAGGGGGGGAGAAACACCATATATTTT	CASNIQGGRNTIYF
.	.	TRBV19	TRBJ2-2	TGTGCCACGCACCGAACAGGGAATACCGGGGAGCTGTTTTTT	CATHRTGNTGELFF
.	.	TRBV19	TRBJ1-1	TGTGCCAGTAGCACCCTGACAGAGAGATTGAACACTGAAGCTTTCTTT	CASSTLTERLNTEAFF
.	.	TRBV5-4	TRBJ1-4	TGTGCCAGCAGCTTGGAAGGCCCGGGTGAAAAACTGTTTTTT	CASSLEGPGEKLFF
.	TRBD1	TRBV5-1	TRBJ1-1	TGCGCCAGCATCGCCTCGGGACAGAAGAACACTGAAGCTTTCTTT	CASIASGQKNTEAFF
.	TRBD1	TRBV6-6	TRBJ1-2	TGTGCCAGCACCCTCCCGGGACAGGGGACCTATGGCTACACCTTC	CASTLPGQGTYGYTF
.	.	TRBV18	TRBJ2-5	TGTGCCAGCTCAGCTATGACAGGCCTTCAAGAGACCCAGTACTTC	CASSAMTGLQETQYF
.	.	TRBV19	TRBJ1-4	TGTGCCAGTAGTACCCAGGGAGGTGAAAAACTGTTTTTT	CASSTQGGEKLFF
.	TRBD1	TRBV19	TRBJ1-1	TGTGCCAGTAGTATTGCGGGACAGCTTGCGTCTGAAGCTTTCTTT	CASSIAGQLASEAFF
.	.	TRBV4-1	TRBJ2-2	TGCGCCAGCAGCCCACCGGGCACCGGGGAGCTGTTTTTT	CASSPPGTGELFF
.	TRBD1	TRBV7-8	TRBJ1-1	TGTGCCAGCAGCCACAGGACAGGGGGCTCGGGTGAAGCTTTCTTT	CASSHRTGGSGEAFF
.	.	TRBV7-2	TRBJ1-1	TGTGCCAGCAGCAGCAGACGGGGGAACACTGAAGCTTTCTTT	CASSSRRGNTEAFF
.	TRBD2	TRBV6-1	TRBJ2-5	TGTGCCAGCAGGGGAACCGGGACTATCAAAGAGACCCAGTACTTC	CASRGTGTIKETQYF
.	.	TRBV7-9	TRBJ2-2	TGTGCCAGCAGCTGGAGTAGCGGGAACACCGGGGAGCTGTTTTTT	CASSWSSGNTGELFF
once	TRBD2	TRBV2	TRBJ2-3	TGTGCCACCCGGGCGGGGCGGGGGGGGGCATTTCTCCGCACAGATACGCAGTATTTT	CATRAGRGGAFLRTDTQYF
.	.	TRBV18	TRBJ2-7	TGTGCCAGCTCACCGGTCAGGGGAAACGAGCAGTACTTC	CASSPVRGNEQYF
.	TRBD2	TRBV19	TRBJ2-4	TGTGCCAGTAGCCCACTTCCCGGGACTAGCGGGGTGAGAGCCAAAAACATTCAGTACTTC	CASSPLPGTSGVRAKNIQYF
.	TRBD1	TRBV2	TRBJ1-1	TGTGCCAGCAGTACAAGAGGGACAGCCACTGAAGCTTTCTTT	CASSTRGTATEAFF
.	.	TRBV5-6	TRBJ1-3	TGTGCCAGCAGCTCTTACAGGCCCATACCTGGAAACACCATATATTTT	CASSSYRPIPGNTIYF
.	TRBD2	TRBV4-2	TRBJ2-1	TGTGCCAGCAGCCAAGATCGAGCGGGGGGGGGCAATGAGCAGTTCTTC	CASSQDRAGGGNEQFF
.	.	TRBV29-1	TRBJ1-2	TGCAGCGTCGTTACAGGGCTTGCTGGCTACACCTTC	CSVVTGLAGYTF
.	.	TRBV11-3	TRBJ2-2	TGTGCCAGCAGCTTCAGGGGGGCTAGCGGGGAGCTGTTTTTT	CASSFRGASGELFF
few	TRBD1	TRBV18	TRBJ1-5	TGTGCCAGCTCACCAGGGGGGACAGGTGTGGGGTATGTGGGCAATCAGCCCCAGCATTTT	CASSPGGTGVGYVGNQPQHF
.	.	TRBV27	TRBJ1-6	TGTGCCAGCAGTAGAGGGACTTTAGGCAATTCACCCCTCCACTTT	CASSRGTLGNSPLHF
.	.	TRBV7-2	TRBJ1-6	TGTGCCAGCAGCTTAGCCGGGAACTGGCGTGGTTCACCCCTCCACTTT	CASSLAGNWRGSPLHF
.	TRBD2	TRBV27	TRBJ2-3	TGTGCCAGCAGTTTATCGACTAGCGGGGCGACAGATACGCAGTATTTT	CASSLSTSGATDTQYF
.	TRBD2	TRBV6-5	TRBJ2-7	TGTGCCAGCAGTCCCCTAGCGGGGGTCTACGAGCAGTACTTC	CASSPLAGVYEQYF
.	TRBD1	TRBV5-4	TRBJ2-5	TGTGCCAGCAGGCAGACAGGGGGGAAAGAGACCCAGTACTTC	CASRQTGGKETQYF
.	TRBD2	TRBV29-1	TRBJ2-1	TGCAGCGTTGAGCCTAGCGGGGCCAGCTCCTACAATGAGCAGTTCTTC	CSVEPSGASSYNEQFF
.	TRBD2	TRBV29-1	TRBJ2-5	TGCAGCGTTGATCGGGGAGGGTGGAAGACCCAGTACTTC	CSVDRGGWKTQYF
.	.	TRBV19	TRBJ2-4	TGTGCCAGTAGTATAGAGGGCGGGCGGGCCAAAAACATTCAGTACTTC	CASSIEGGRAKNIQYF
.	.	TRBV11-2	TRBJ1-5	TGTGCCAGCAGCTTTGGCAGCAATCAGCCCCAGCATTTT	CASSFGSNQPQHF
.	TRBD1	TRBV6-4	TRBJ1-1	TGTGCCAGCAGTCGGGACAGGGGGGCTGAAGCTTTCTTT	CASSRDRGAEAFF